This T cell receptor (beta chain) is drawn from a study of identical twins. Study observations and caveats: For monozygotic twins, models underestimated out-of-frame TCR alpha sharing. For out-of-frame alpha sequences shared by twins, low generation probability was in excess. While abundant cord blood beta clonotypes carried fewer insertions, memory repertoires showed no such pattern.

V was clipped by 4 bases and J by 4 bases, with 16 bases between them. Germline V gene lookup returns CDR1 MDHEN and CDR2 SYDVKM. This CDR3 spans 15 amino acids. This clonotype has more than one count but fewer than ten. The antigen is unknown. Template switching created a universal primer site, and the cDNA included unique molecular identifiers. TCRdb re-analysed the 5' RACE reads in MiXCR, keeping a single row per CDR3 protein. The sample holds some 250,000 distinct CDR3 sequences, 9.5% to 15% seen once. These data also featured in a second study, about yellow fever vaccine responses in identical twins.

This clonotype originated in a woman in her late teens or twenties in good health. The chain carries TRBV28 and TRBJ2-5, with D perhaps TRBD1 or TRBD2 (5 bases each). The sequenced sample was memory (CD45RO+) T cells sorted from blood. The CDR3 sequence: CASSSGTTVRETQYF. CDR3 in DNA: TGTGCCAGCAGTTCCGGGACGACCGTAAGAGAGACCCAGTACTTC.